The clone carrying this TCR beta chain was counted only a few times. This specimen comes from a study of T cells in Graves' hyperthyroidism and ophthalmopathy. V shed 6 bases and J shed 3 bases, with 6 bases lying between them. CDR1 MNHNY and CDR2 SVGAGI come from the germline V gene (reference sequence). This CDR3 spans 12 amino acids. The CDR3 regions of TCR beta were amplified from RNA transcripts. The TCR CDR3 first-round RT-PCR relied on the HTBI primer set. TCRdb re-called the multiplex PCR reads with MiXCR, one entry per CDR3 protein. The sample has roughly 700,000 distinct CDR3 sequences, under 45% seen once; the top ten hold around a third.

This TCR derives from a woman aged 40 to 49 with Graves' hyperthyroidism. The chain combines TRBV6-6 with TRBJ1-5; D is unclear. The sample was blood. The CDR3, as DNA: TGTGCCAGCAGCCGTCACAATCAGCCCCAGCATTTT. It translates to CASSRHNQPQHF.